This TCR beta chain was captured in a study of early T cells in non-severe SARS-CoV-2 infection. The wider study: Bulk RNA taken from unsorted whole blood was sequenced, leaving chains unpaired. General study points: Anti-spike CD8 responses were favored by VDJdb matching, which missed private and CD4 specificities.

As part of library construction, unique molecular identifiers were attached to individual cDNA molecules. Using its own MiXCR run on the 5' RACE reads, TCRdb lists one record per CDR3 protein. The sample records 75,000 to 100,000 distinct CDR3 sequences, roughly 17% being singletons. Germline CDR1 SQVTM, CDR2 ANQGSEA. With 4 bases removed from V and 0 bases from J, the gap between germline ends came to 9 bases. The CDR3 contains 13 residues. Concerning this clonotype: As yet, its antigen is unknown.

This sequence originates from an adult who was a healthcare worker with PCR-confirmed SARS-CoV-2 infection or an uninfected control (not recorded which). The sample consisted of whole blood. The chain is built from TRBV29-1 and TRBJ1-1, with D maybe TRBD1 (6 bases). CDR3 nucleotide sequence: TGCAGCGTTGTAGGGGGAGTGAACACTGAAGCTTTCTTT. Protein: CSVVGGVNTEAFF.